This entry lists 11 T cell receptor beta chains sequenced from one sample in a study of blood T cell repertoires in COVID-19. Clones were read by immunoSEQ multiplex PCR, and TCRdb kept only the in-frame ones, dropping some. The sample lists some 180,000 clones; approximately 87% were seen once. The specimen was peripheral blood. These receptors originate from a man in his 70s with active or convalescent COVID-19.

The count of this clone is one. V usage is TRBV21-1 and J usage is TRBJ1-2; the listed D gene, TRBD1, was not tested against the DNA. TRBV21-1 is labeled a pseudogene. The CDR3 has 15 amino acids. CDR3 DNA: TGTGCCAGCAGCAAACCAATACAGGGGGCATCTGGCTACACCTTC. Protein sequence: CASSKPIQGASGYTF.

The chain links TRBV5-4 to TRBJ2-5; tentatively, D is TRBD1 (6 bases). Germline-derived CDR1 and CDR2 are SGHNT and YYREEE (reference sequence). The CDR3 length is 14 residues. Trimming cost V 4 bases and J 5 bases, with 15 bases left between them. The CDR3 here is CASSEGQWEETQYF. The CDR3 DNA reads as TGTGCCAGCAGCGAAGGACAGTGGGAGGAGACCCAGTACTTC.

CDR3 bases: TGTGCCAGCAGTACAGAGGGAAGGGCTGAAGCTTTCTTT. Translated, it gives CASSTEGRAEAFF. The chain employs TRBV6-2 or TRBV6-3 and TRBJ1-1, with D unresolved. V lost 5 bases and J lost 6, with 13 bases in between. CDR3 size: 13 residues. Per germline, CDR1 MNHEY and CDR2 SVGEGT.

Note on this clone: Mismatch with germline at one junction end may stem from a read error. The chain recombines TRBV7-7 with TRBJ1-1; TRBD1 might be the D (5 bases). The CDR3 totals 17 residues. The germline gives CDR1 SSHAT, CDR2 FNYEAQ (reference sequence). The CDR3: CASSPLSGLGANTEAFF. The CDR3 DNA follows: TGTGCTAGCAGCCCCCTGTCAGGGCTAGGAGCGAACACTGAAGCTTTCTTT. Combining the CDR3 with reference TRBV7-7 and TRBJ1-1 gives the whole variable domain GAGVSQSPRYKVTKRGQDVTLRCDPISSHATLYWYQQALGQGPEFLTYFNYEAQPDKSGLPSDRFSAERPEGSISTLTIQRTEQRDSAMYRCASSPLSGLGANTEAFFGQGTRLTVV.

This rearrangement joins TRBV2 to TRBJ2-7; D unclear. The CDR3 has 11 amino acids. V was clipped by 8 bases and J by 3 bases, with 8 bases between them. Germline V gives CDR1 SNHLY, CDR2 FYNNEI. CDR3 in DNA: TGTGCCAGCCTGAACTACTACGAGCAGTACTTC. Encoded protein: CASLNYYEQYF.

J is TRBJ2-7 and V is TRBV9, with D tentatively TRBD1 (6 bases). V was pared by 2 bases and J by 4 bases, with 16 bases between. Germline assignment: CDR1 SGDLS and CDR2 YYNGEE. The CDR3 runs to 15 residues. CDR3 residues: CASSVSPQGWYEQYF. DNA of the CDR3: TGTGCCAGCAGCGTCAGCCCACAGGGTTGGTACGAGCAGTACTTC.

The rearrangement joins TRBV5-1 to TRBJ2-1, with D perhaps TRBD2 (6 bases). V dropped 5 bases and J dropped 1 base, with 16 bases sitting between them. The CDR3 length is 16 residues. The germline CDR1 and CDR2 sequences are SGHRS and YFSETQ. The CDR3 sequence is CASSVLPGVSYNEQFF. In DNA, the CDR3 is TGCGCCAGCAGTGTCCTGCCGGGAGTATCCTACAATGAGCAGTTCTTC.

The gene calls are TRBV5-4 and TRBJ1-3, with 10 bases fitting TRBD1. The CDR3 spans 15 residues. Germline CDR1 SGHNT, CDR2 YYREEE (reference sequence). After removal of 4 bases from V and 3 bases from J, the junction contained 4 bases not matched to a gene. The DNA of the CDR3 is TGTGCCAGCAGCATAGACAGGGGGCTTGGAAACACCATATATTTT. As protein: CASSIDRGLGNTIYF.

The V call is TRBV19, the J call TRBJ2-7; 11 positions agree with TRBD2. Trimming took 1 base from V and 2 from J; bases not matched to a gene: 7. Germline lookup yields CDR1 LNHDA and CDR2 SQIVND (reference sequence). The CDR3 loop spans 17 amino acids. The CDR3 coding sequence is TGTGCCAGTAGTATAGCCCAAAGACTAGCGGGAACCTACGAGCAGTACTTC. This encodes CASSIAQRLAGTYEQYF.

The chain joins TRBV19 to TRBJ2-3; perhaps TRBD2 as D (6 bases). The CDR3 length is 12 residues. Trimming took 9 bases from V and 2 from J, leaving 9 bases between them. CDR1 and CDR2 (germline): LNHDA, SQIVND (reference sequence). The CDR3 region is CASGSFTDTQYF. DNA for the CDR3: TGTGCCAGCGGGAGCTTCACAGATACGCAGTATTTT.

This chain links TRBV18 with TRBJ1-2, with D uncertain. The CDR3 runs to 13 residues. V lost 6 bases and J 4 bases, leaving 12 bases between the germline ends. CDR1 and CDR2 from the germline V gene are KGHSH and LQKENI. The CDR3 bases are TGTGCCAGCTCCACCGGGTTAGTCTATGGCTACACCTTC. It is translated as CASSTGLVYGYTF.